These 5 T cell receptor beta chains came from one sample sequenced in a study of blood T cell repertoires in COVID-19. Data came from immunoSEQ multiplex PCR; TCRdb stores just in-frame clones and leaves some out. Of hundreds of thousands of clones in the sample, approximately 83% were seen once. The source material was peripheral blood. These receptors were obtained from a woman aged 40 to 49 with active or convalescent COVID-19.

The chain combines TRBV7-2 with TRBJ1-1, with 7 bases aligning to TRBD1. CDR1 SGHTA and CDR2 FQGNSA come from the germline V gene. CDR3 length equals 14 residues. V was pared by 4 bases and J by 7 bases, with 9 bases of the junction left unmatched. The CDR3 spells CASSSRTGGDEAFF. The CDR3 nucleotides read TGTGCCAGCAGCTCCAGGACAGGAGGCGATGAAGCTTTCTTT.

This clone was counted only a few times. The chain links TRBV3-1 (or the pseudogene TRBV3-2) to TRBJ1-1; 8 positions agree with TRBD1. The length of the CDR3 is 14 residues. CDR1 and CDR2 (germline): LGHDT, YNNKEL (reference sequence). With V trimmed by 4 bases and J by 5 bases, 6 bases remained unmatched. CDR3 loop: CASSPWTGKTEAFF. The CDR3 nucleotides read TGTGCCAGCAGCCCCTGGACAGGGAAGACTGAAGCTTTCTTT.

CDR3 protein: CASSQERTSGRATETQYF. CDR3 DNA sequence: TGTGCCAGCAGCCAAGAGCGGACTAGCGGGAGGGCCACAGAGACCCAGTACTTC. V and J are TRBV4-2 and TRBJ2-5; TRBD2 agrees at 15 bases. CDR3 length: 18 amino acids. Per the germline V gene, CDR1 is LGHNA and CDR2 is YNFKEQ. The J segment lost 4 bases and the V segment lost 0 bases, leaving 6 bases of the junction unmatched.

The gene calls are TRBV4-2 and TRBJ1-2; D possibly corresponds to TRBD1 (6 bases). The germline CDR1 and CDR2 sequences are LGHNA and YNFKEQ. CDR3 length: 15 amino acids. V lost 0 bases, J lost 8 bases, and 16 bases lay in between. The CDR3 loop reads CASSQEGGRTFGYTF. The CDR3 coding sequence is TGTGCCAGCAGCCAAGAAGGGGGACGGACGTTCGGCTACACCTTC.

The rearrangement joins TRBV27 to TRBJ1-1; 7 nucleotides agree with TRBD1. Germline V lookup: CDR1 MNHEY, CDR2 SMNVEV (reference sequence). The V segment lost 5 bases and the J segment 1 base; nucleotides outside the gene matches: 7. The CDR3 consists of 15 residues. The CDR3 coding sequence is TGTGCCAGCAGTGCGCGACAGGGTTGGAACACTGAAGCTTTCTTT. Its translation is CASSARQGWNTEAFF.